This T cell receptor beta chain emerged from a study of molecular identifiers for immune sequencing clone quantification. A remark on this clonotype: This may be a read error: a much more frequent sequence differs by one nucleotide.

This CDR3 is 14 amino acids long. Germline CDR1 and CDR2: MNHEY and SVGAGI. One entry per CDR3 protein, called by TCRdb with MiXCR from the PCR reads. The profile shows hundreds of thousands of distinct CDR3 sequences, approximately 24% of them singletons. The chain combines TRBV6-5 with TRBJ2-3, with 9 bases that match TRBD1. Sequencing was performed on naive CD8+ T cells from blood, with Jurkat cell RNA spiked in. Subset reported: FACS-sorted CD8+CD4-CCR7+CD45RA+ naive T cells. The TCR comes from a human donor in good health. Some libraries in this study had Jurkat cell RNA spiked in. The CDR3 nucleotides are TGTGCCAGCCAGGCCGGGACAGGGCCAGATACGCGGTATTTT. This codes for CASQAGTGPDTRYF.